One sample yielded the 14 T cell receptor beta chains listed below, sequenced in a study of response to subunit inactivated influenza vaccine (dated by TCRdb to the late 2010s). Preparation of the library involved RT-PCR. The listed sequencing device is Illumina HiSeq 2500. Using fastp at Q25 and MiXCR, TCRdb reprocessed the public reads and kept productive beta chains. Here each entry gathers all rows of one CDR3 protein and keeps the most common genes and DNA. The sample yields about 610,000 distinct CDR3 sequences; around 13% were counted once. The top ten clonotypes cover over 8.5% of the sample. The sample was PBMCs from blood, taken 11 to 12 days after vaccination. The receptor source for this set is a man in his fifties who received an inactivated influenza vaccine. Donor details come from another sample of the same person, matched by shared clones.

This clonotype was counted at least ten times. The chain joins TRBV5-1 to TRBJ2-2, with D perhaps TRBD2 (6 bases). CDR1 is SGHRS and CDR2 is YFSETQ in the germline V gene. This CDR3 has 15 residues. The V end lost 4 bases, the J end lost 1 base, and 11 bases lay between the germline ends. The CDR3 reads CASSARRGNTGELFF. Written as DNA, the CDR3 is TGCGCCAGCAGCGCCCGGCGGGGGAACACCGGGGAGCTGTTTTTT.

This sequence joins TRBV12-3 or TRBV12-4 and TRBJ1-1; 9 bases align to TRBD1. The CDR3 sequence is 12 residues long. The V segment lost 6 bases and the J segment 11 bases; nucleotides outside the gene matches: 7. CDR3 residues: CASRGQGLRAFF. CDR3 sequence (DNA): TGTGCCAGCAGAGGACAGGGGCTGCGTGCTTTCTTT.

This clonotype has only a few counts. This chain connects TRBV6-5 to TRBJ2-3; 7 bases map to TRBD2. V was pared by 2 bases and J by 4 bases, with 6 bases of the junction left unmatched. CDR3 size: 15 residues. CDR1 MNHEY and CDR2 SVGAGI come from the germline V gene. Here the CDR3 reads CASSYQAGAADTQYF. The CDR3 coding sequence is TGTGCCAGCAGTTACCAGGCGGGAGCAGCAGATACGCAGTATTTT.

This clonotype turned up a few times. The chain carries TRBV4-2 and TRBJ2-2, with 7 bases identical to TRBD2. The length of the CDR3 is 16 residues. CDR1 LGHNA and CDR2 YNFKEQ come from the germline V gene. The V and J ends lost 4 bases and 2 bases, in that order; junction bases with no gene match: 7. CDR3 loop: CASSRREGINTGELFF. The CDR3 DNA reads TGTGCCAGCAGCCGGAGGGAGGGAATAAACACCGGGGAGCTGTTTTTT.

The chain uses TRBV29-1 and TRBJ2-1; perhaps TRBD1 as D (6 bases). Trimming pared 7 bases from V and 0 bases from J, leaving 22 bases between. The germline V gene encodes CDR1 SQVTM and CDR2 ANQGSEA. The CDR3 runs 17 residues. DNA of the CDR3: TGCAGCGCAGGGACACCGAGGAAAGGGAGCTCCTACAATGAGCAGTTCTTC. This translates into CSAGTPRKGSSYNEQFF.

At least ten counts were recorded for this clonotype. The chain carries TRBV11-2 and TRBJ2-7; TRBD2 aligns across 8 bases. Trimming cost V 5 bases and J 4 bases; bases outside gene matches: 10. The CDR3 runs 15 residues. CDR1 and CDR2 (germline): SGHAT, FQNNGV. The CDR3 reads CASSGGTSGPYEQYF. In nucleotides, the CDR3 is TGTGCCAGCAGCGGCGGCACTAGCGGACCTTACGAGCAGTACTTC.

The V call is TRBV30, the J call TRBJ1-6; no clear D. V was trimmed by 0 bases and J by 7 bases, leaving 10 bases between them. This CDR3 comprises 14 residues. Germline CDR1 reads GTSNPN; CDR2 reads SVGIG (reference sequence). The CDR3 DNA is TGTGCCTGGAGTGTATCCTTCCCGAATTCACCCCTCCACTTT. The encoded protein is CAWSVSFPNSPLHF.

This clonotype was counted only a few times. The chain uses TRBV5-1 and TRBJ2-6, with D possibly TRBD2 on 6 matching bases. The CDR3 runs to 17 residues. Trimming removed 1 base at V and 0 bases at J, with 11 bases between. The V gene's germline CDR1 is SGHRS and CDR2 YFSETQ. The CDR3 DNA sequence: TGCGCCAGCAGCTTGCGCGGGGCTGCCTCTGGGGCCAACGTCCTGACTTTC. Protein: CASSLRGAASGANVLTF.

Only a few counts were recorded for this clonotype. The chain couples TRBV5-5 to TRBJ2-7; D gene ambiguous. V lost 3 bases and J 5 bases, leaving 9 bases between the germline ends. The CDR3 covers 12 residues. Germline CDR1 and CDR2: SGHKS and YYEKEE (reference sequence). The CDR3 DNA reads TGTGCCAGCAGCTCCCTGGGTAACGAGCAGTACTTC. This codes for CASSSLGNEQYF.

This clonotype was observed many times. For the CDR3, the DNA is TGTGCCAGCAGCTTAGTAGCGGGGGGGCTCGGGGAGACCCAGTACTTC. It translates to CASSLVAGGLGETQYF. The chain joins TRBV11-2 to TRBJ2-5, with TRBD2 identical over 11 bases. J lost 5 bases, V lost 1 base, and 6 bases had no gene match. The CDR3 has 16 residues. Germline V gene sequence: CDR1 SGHAT, CDR2 FQNNGV.

In its sample, this clonotype was seen many times. This chain connects TRBV7-8 to TRBJ2-1, with TRBD1 matching over 7 bases. Germline values: CDR1 SGHVS, CDR2 FQNEAQ. V was pared by 5 bases and J by 4 bases, with 11 bases of the junction left unmatched. CDR3 length equals 16 residues. The CDR3 DNA reads as TGTGCCAGCAGCCCCACCATGGACAGGATATACAATGAGCAGTTCTTC. Amino acid sequence: CASSPTMDRIYNEQFF.

This clonotype was observed a few times. V and J are TRBV20-1 and TRBJ1-5, with D uncertain. There are 12 residues in the CDR3. Germline loops: CDR1 DFQATT, CDR2 SNEGSKA (reference sequence). The germline V and J ends were trimmed by 5 bases and 8 bases, with 13 bases remaining between them. The DNA for the CDR3 is TGCAGTGCTCCTCCGCCCGGGGAGCCCCAGCATTTT. Amino acid sequence: CSAPPPGEPQHF.

This clonotype was seen more than once but under ten times. The chain is built from TRBV10-3 and TRBJ2-1; D call uncertain. The CDR3 extends over 13 amino acids. V lost 11 bases, J lost 0 bases, and 11 bases lay in between. The V gene's germline CDR1 is ENHRY and CDR2 SYGVKD. The CDR3 protein is CAVRVTSYNEQFF. CDR3 coding DNA: TGTGCCGTCCGGGTCACCTCCTACAATGAGCAGTTCTTC.

V is TRBV13 and J is TRBJ1-4; D is unresolved. This CDR3 comprises 15 residues. V lost 5 bases and J 8 bases, leaving 18 bases between the germline ends. CDR1 is PRHDT and CDR2 is FYEKMQ in the germline V gene (reference sequence). In nucleotides, the CDR3 is TGTGCCAGCAGCCGCGGACCTTCGGGAAACGAAAAACTGTTTTTT. Translated: CASSRGPSGNEKLFF.